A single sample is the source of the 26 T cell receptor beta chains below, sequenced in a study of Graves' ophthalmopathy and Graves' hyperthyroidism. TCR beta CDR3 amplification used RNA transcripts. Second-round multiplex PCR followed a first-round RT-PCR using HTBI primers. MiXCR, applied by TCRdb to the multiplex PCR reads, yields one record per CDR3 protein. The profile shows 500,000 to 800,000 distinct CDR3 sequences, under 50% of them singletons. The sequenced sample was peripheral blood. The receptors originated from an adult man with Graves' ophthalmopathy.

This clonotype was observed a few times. Here the CDR3 reads CASSLEGAGGNTIYF. CDR3 DNA sequence: TGTGCCAGCAGTCTGGAGGGGGCGGGTGGAAACACCATATATTTT. The chain is built from TRBV12-3 or TRBV12-4 and TRBJ1-3, with TRBD1 matching over 7 bases. The CDR3 extends over 15 amino acids. Trimming at V came to 5 bases and at J to 3 bases, leaving 7 bases not matched to a gene.

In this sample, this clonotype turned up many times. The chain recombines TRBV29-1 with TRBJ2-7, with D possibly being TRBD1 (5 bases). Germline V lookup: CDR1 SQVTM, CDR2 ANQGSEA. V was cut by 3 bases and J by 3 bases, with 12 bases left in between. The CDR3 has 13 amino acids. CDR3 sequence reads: CSVEAGAGYEQYF. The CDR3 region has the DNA TGCAGCGTTGAGGCTGGGGCAGGCTACGAGCAGTACTTC.

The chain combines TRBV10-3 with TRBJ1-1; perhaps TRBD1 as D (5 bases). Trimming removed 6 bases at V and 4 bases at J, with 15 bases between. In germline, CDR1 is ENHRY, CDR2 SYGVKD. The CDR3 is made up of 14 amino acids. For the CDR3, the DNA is TGTGCCATCAGATGGGGGGTTTCGAGCACTGAAGCTTTCTTT. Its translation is CAIRWGVSSTEAFF.

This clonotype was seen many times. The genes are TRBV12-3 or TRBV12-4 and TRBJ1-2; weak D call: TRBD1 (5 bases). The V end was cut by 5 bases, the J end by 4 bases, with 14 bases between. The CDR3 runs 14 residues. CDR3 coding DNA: TGTGCCAGCAGTACAGGACAAAACTTCTATGGCTACACCTTC. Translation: CASSTGQNFYGYTF.

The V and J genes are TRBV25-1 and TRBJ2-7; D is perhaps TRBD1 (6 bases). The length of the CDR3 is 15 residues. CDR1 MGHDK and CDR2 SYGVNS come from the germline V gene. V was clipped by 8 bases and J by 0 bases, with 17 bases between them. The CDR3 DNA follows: TGTGCCAGCTCACCACCGGCACAGGGCTCCTACGAGCAGTACTTC. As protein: CASSPPAQGSYEQYF.

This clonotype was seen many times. CDR3: CASSLAMGQVGGYTF. The CDR3 nucleotides are TGTGCCAGCAGCTTAGCGATGGGACAGGTGGGCGGCTACACCTTC. V is TRBV7-2 and J is TRBJ1-2; TRBD1 agrees at 8 bases. The CDR3 is made up of 15 amino acids. Per germline, CDR1 SGHTA and CDR2 FQGNSA. Trimming removed 0 bases from V and 8 bases from J; junction bases left unmatched: 8.

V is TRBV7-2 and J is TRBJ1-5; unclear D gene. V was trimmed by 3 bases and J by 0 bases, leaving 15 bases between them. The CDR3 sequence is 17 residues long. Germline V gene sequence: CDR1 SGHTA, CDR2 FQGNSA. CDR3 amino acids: CASSLSGRTDSNQPQHF. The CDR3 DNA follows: TGTGCCAGCAGCTTGAGTGGCCGGACGGATAGCAATCAGCCCCAGCATTTT.

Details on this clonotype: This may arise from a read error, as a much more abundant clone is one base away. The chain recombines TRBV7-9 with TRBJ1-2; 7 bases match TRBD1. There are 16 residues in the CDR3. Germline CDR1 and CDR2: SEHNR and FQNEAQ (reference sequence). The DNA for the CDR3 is TGTGCCAGCAGATCACAGGGGTACGGAGCTAACTATGGCTACGCCTTC. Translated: CASRSQGYGANYGYAF.

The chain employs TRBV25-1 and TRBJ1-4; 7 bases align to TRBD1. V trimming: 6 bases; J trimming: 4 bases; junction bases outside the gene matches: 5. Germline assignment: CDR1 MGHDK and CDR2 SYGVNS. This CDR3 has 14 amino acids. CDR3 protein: CASRRTGFNEKLFF. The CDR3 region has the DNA TGTGCCAGCAGACGGACAGGTTTTAATGAAAAACTGTTTTTT.

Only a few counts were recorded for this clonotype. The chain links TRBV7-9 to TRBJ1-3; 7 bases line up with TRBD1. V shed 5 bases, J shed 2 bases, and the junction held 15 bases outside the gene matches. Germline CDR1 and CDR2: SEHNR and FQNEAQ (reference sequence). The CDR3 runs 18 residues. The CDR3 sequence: CASSHPRDSLRPGNTIYF. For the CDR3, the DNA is TGTGCCAGCAGCCATCCCAGGGACAGTCTACGACCTGGAAACACCATATATTTT.

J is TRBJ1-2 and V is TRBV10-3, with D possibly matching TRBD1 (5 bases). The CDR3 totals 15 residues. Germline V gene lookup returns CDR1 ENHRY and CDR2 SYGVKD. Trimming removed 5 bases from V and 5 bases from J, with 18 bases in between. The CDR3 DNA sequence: TGTGCCATCAGTCCCCTCGTCAGGGTTGAGTATGGCTACACCTTC. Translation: CAISPLVRVEYGYTF.

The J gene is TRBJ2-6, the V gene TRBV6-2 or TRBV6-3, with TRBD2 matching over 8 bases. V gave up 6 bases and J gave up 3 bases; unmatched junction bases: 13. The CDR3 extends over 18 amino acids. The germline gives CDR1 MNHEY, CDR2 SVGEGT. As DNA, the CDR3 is TGTGCCAGCAGCCGAAGGCCCAGCGGGAGTTTTGGGGCCAACGTCCTGACTTTC. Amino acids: CASSRRPSGSFGANVLTF.

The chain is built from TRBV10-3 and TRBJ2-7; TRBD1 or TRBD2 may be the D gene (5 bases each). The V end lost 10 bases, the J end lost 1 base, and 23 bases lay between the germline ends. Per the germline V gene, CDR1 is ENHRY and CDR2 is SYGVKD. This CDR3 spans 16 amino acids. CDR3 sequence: CATSDHPGRRSYEQYF. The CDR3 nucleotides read TGTGCCACCAGCGACCACCCGGGACGTAGGTCCTACGAGCAGTACTTC.

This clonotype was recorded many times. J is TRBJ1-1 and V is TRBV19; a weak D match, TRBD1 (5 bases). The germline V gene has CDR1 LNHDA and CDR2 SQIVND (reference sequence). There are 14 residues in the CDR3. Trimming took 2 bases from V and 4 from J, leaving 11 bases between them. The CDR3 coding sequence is TGTGCCAGTAGTATATCTCGGGGACCCACTGAAGCTTTCTTT. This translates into CASSISRGPTEAFF.

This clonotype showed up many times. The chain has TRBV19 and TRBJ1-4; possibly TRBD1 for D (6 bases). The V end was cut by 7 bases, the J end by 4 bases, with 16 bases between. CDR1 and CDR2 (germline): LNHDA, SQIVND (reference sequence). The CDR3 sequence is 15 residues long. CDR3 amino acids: CASNDRTDVNEKLFF. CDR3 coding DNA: TGTGCCAGTAATGACAGGACCGACGTTAATGAAAAACTGTTTTTT. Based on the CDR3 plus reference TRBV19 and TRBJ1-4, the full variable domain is DGGITQSPKYLFRKEGQNVTLSCEQNLNHDAMYWYRQDPGQGLRLIYYSQIVNDFQKGDIAEGYSVSREKKESFPLTVTSAQKNPTAFYLCASNDRTDVNEKLFFGSGTQLSVL.

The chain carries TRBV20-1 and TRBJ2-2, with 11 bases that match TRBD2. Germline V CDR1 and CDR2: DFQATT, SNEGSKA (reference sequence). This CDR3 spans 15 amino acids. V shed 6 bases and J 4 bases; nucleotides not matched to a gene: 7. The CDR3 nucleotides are TGCAGTGCCCTCCTACTAGCGGGAGCCACCGGGGAGCTGTTTTTT. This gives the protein CSALLLAGATGELFF.

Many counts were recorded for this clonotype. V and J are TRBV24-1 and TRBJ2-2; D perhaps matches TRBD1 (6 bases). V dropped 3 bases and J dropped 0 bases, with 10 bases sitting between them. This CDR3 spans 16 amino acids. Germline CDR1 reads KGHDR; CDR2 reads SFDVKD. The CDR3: CATSDPDRSNTGELFF. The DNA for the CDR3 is TGTGCCACCAGTGATCCCGACAGGTCGAACACCGGGGAGCTGTTTTTT.

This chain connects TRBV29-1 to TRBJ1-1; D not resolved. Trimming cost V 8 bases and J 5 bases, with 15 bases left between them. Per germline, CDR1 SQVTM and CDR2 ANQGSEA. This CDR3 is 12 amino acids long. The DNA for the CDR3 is TGCAGCTTAGGTAAAGGGTGGACTGAAGCTTTCTTT. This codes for CSLGKGWTEAFF. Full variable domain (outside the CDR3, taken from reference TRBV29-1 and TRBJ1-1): SAVISQKPSRDICQRGTSLTIQCQVDSQVTMMFWYRQQPGQSLTLIATANQGSEATYESGFVIDKFPISRPNLTFSTLTVSNMSPEDSSIYLCSLGKGWTEAFFGQGTRLTVV.

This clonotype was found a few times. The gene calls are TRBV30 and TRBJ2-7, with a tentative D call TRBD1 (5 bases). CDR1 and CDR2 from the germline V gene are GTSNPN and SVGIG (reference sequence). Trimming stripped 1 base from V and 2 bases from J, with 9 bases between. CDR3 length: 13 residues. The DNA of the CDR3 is TGTGCCTGGAGTGGCAGGACACCCTACGAGCAGTACTTC. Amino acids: CAWSGRTPYEQYF.

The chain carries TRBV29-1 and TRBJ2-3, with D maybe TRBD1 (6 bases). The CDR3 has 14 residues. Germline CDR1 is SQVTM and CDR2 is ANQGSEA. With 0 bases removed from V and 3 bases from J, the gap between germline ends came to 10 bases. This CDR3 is CSVEEGQGTDTQYF. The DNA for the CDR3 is TGCAGCGTTGAAGAAGGGCAGGGGACAGATACGCAGTATTTT.

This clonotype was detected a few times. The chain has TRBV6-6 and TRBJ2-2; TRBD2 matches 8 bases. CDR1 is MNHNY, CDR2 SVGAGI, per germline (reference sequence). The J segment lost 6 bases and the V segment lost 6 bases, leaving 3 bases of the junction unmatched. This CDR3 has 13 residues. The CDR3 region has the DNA TGTGCCAGCAGCAGACTAGCGTCCGGGGAGCTGTTTTTT. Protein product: CASSRLASGELFF.

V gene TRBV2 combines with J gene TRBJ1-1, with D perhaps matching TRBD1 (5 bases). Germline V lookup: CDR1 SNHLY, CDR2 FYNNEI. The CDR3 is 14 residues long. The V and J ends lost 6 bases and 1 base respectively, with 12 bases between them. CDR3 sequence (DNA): TGTGCCAGCAGGCCGGGACTGCCGAACACTGAAGCTTTCTTT. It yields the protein CASRPGLPNTEAFF.

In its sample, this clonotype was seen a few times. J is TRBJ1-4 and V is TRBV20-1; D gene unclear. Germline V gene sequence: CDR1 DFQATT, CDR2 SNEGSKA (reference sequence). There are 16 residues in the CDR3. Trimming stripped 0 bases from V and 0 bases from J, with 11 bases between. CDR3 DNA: TGCAGTGCTAGAGATCCCCGACGGGCAACTAATGAAAAACTGTTTTTT. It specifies CSARDPRRATNEKLFF.

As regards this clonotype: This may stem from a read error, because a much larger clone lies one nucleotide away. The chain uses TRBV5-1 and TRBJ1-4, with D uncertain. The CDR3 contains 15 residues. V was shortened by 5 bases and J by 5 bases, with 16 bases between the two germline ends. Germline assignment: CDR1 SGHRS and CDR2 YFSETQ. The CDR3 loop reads CASRRTGIENEKLFF. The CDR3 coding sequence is TGCGCCAGCAGGAGGACCGGGATCGAAAATGAAAAACTGTTTTTT.

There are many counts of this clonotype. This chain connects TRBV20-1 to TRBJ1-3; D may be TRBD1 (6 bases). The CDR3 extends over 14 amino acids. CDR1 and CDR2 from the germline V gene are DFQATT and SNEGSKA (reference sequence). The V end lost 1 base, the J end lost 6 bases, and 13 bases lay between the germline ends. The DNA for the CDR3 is TGCAGTGCTAGAGTAGTCGGGGGGCCAAACACCATATATTTT. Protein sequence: CSARVVGGPNTIYF.

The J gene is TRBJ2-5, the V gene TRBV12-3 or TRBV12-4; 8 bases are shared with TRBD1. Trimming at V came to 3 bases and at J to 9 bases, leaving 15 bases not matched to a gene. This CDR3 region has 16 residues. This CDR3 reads CASSLGPGGAGQPQYF. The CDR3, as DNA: TGTGCCAGCAGTTTGGGACCAGGGGGCGCCGGACAGCCCCAGTACTTC.